This record covers a single T cell receptor (beta chain). Its antigen is unknown. The study enrolled ophthalmopathy donors with moderate-to-severe activity, CAS ≥3, NOSPECS ≥4 and duration under 3 months. This entry comes from a study of Graves' ophthalmopathy and Graves' hyperthyroidism. Study findings and constraints: Distinction of ophthalmopathy from stable hyperthyroidism by a 13-signature model reached approximately 89% sensitivity and roughly 81% specificity. Prediction of ophthalmopathy progression reached about 71% sensitivity and around 72% specificity.

TCR beta CDR3 regions were amplified from RNA transcripts. HTBI primers were employed in first-round RT-PCR, then a second-round multiplex PCR followed. TCRdb fed the multiplex PCR reads into MiXCR, producing one record per CDR3 protein. The data contain 200,000 to 250,000 distinct CDR3 sequences, 20% to 25% of them singletons. This CDR3 comprises 15 residues. V dropped 5 bases and J dropped 2 bases, with 15 bases sitting between them. The sequence came from a woman aged 45-65 years with Graves' ophthalmopathy. The specimen was peripheral blood. The rearrangement uses TRBV12-3 or TRBV12-4 and TRBJ2-5; D may be TRBD1 (5 bases). The DNA of the CDR3 is TGTGCCAGCAGTAAACTTGACAGAGCACAAGAGACCCAGTACTTC. Amino acids: CASSKLDRAQETQYF.